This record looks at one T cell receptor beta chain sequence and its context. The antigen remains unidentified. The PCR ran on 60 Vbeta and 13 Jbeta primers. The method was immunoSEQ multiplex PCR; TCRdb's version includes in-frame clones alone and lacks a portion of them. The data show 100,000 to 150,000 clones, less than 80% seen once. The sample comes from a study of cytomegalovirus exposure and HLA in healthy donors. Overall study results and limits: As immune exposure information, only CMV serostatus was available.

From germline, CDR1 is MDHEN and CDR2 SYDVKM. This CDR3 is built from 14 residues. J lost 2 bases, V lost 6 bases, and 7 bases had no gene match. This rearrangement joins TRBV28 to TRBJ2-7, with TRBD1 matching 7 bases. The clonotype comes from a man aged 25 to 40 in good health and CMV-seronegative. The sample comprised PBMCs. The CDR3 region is CASRPGQLPYEQYF. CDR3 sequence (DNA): TGTGCCAGCAGACCGGGACAGCTGCCCTACGAGCAGTACTTC.